The 21 T cell receptor beta chains given below trace back to one sample, sequenced in a study of naive and memory T cell subsets. Study results and limitations: Especially in CD8 cells, naive repertoires contained a few larger clonotypes, possibly CD45RA-re-expressing memory cells.

Antigen specificity for these receptors is unknown. Two oligonucleotides, mixed equimolar, formed the beta constant-region primer covering TRBC1 and TRBC2. Nested alpha and beta constant-region primers with the SP2 primer drove four PCR rounds on ligated cDNA. TCRdb redid the calling of the UMI-ligation and nested PCR reads with MiXCR, one entry per CDR3 protein. The sample carries under 150,000 distinct CDR3 sequences, approximately 20% recorded once. The sequencing sample was made of naive CD8+ T cells from blood. These receptors originate from a human donor in good health.

The table lists this clonotype with a few counts. J is TRBJ2-7 and V is TRBV6-6, with TRBD1 matching over 7 bases. This CDR3 is built from 14 residues. Germline CDR1 MNHNY, CDR2 SVGAGI (reference sequence). V dropped 7 bases and J dropped 4; count of bases not matched to a gene: 10. The chain's CDR3 is CASKYIQGSYEQYF. In DNA form, the CDR3 reads TGTGCCAGCAAATACATACAGGGGAGTTACGAGCAGTACTTC.

The chain joins TRBV3-1 to TRBJ2-2; no definite D call. CDR3 length: 14 amino acids. V gave up 9 bases and J gave up 2 bases, with 13 bases separating them. The V gene's germline CDR1 is LGHDT and CDR2 YNNKEL (reference sequence). CDR3 sequence (DNA): TGTGCCAGTGGCAAAACGATCAACACCGGGGAGCTGTTTTTT. This translates into CASGKTINTGELFF.

The J gene is TRBJ2-7, the V gene TRBV27; D may be TRBD1 (5 bases). The CDR3 covers 15 residues. The germline CDR1 and CDR2 sequences are MNHEY and SMNVEV (reference sequence). Trimming stripped 4 bases from V and 7 bases from J, with 20 bases between. The chain's CDR3 is CASSSTATPGKEQYF. In DNA form, the CDR3 reads TGTGCCAGCAGTTCTACCGCAACCCCAGGGAAAGAGCAGTACTTC.

The J gene is TRBJ1-4, the V gene TRBV7-8, with TRBD1 matching over 10 bases. The germline V gene encodes CDR1 SGHVS and CDR2 FQNEAQ. V shed 5 bases and J 8 bases; nucleotides not matched to a gene: 14. This CDR3 has 17 amino acids. CDR3 nucleotides: TGTGCCAGCAGCCTTTCCTTCCGAGGGACAGGGGACGAAAAACTGTTTTTT. Protein sequence: CASSLSFRGTGDEKLFF.

The V and J genes are TRBV27 and TRBJ2-5; D is unclear. V was clipped by 2 bases and J by 2 bases, with 12 bases between them. Looked up from germline, CDR1 is MNHEY and CDR2 is SMNVEV (reference sequence). The CDR3 is made up of 15 amino acids. CDR3 nucleotide sequence: TGTGCCAGCAGTTTAACATACACGTCGCAAGAGACCCAGTACTTC. Translating gives CASSLTYTSQETQYF.

The chain employs TRBV6-2 or TRBV6-3 and TRBJ2-1; no definite D call. This CDR3 has 14 residues. Germline CDR1 reads MNHEY; CDR2 reads SVGEGT. The V and J ends lost 4 bases and 8 bases respectively, with 15 bases between them. The CDR3 loop reads CASSLDNIGDEQFF. The DNA for the CDR3 is TGTGCCAGCAGTTTGGATAATATTGGAGATGAGCAGTTCTTC.

This clonotype has only a few counts. The CDR3 DNA sequence: TGTGCCAGCAGTTTTGTAGGCAGCAATCAGCCCCAGCATTTT. Residues: CASSFVGSNQPQHF. The rearrangement uses TRBV27 and TRBJ1-5; D remains ambiguous. The V and J ends lost 3 bases and 1 base respectively, with 7 bases between them. This CDR3 region has 14 residues. CDR1 MNHEY and CDR2 SMNVEV come from the germline V gene (reference sequence).

The chain recombines TRBV2 with TRBJ2-3; D unclear. The CDR3 contains 13 residues. CDR1 and CDR2 (germline): SNHLY, FYNNEI. V lost 9 bases, J lost 2 bases, and 12 bases lay in between. The CDR3 DNA sequence: TGTGCCAGGGGCCTCCGCAACACAGATACGCAGTATTTT. Protein sequence: CARGLRNTDTQYF.

V gene TRBV28 combines with J gene TRBJ2-1, with D uncertain. Germline V gene data show CDR1 as MDHEN and CDR2 as SYDVKM. There are 14 residues in the CDR3. V lost 2 bases, J lost 5 bases, and 10 bases lay in between. CDR3 sequence: CASSLVAADNEQFF. CDR3 sequence (DNA): TGTGCCAGCAGTTTAGTGGCGGCAGACAATGAGCAGTTCTTC. Full variable domain (outside the CDR3, taken from reference TRBV28 and TRBJ2-1): DVKVTQSSRYLVKRTGEKVFLECVQDMDHENMFWYRQDPGLGLRLIYFSYDVKMKEKGDIPEGYSVSREKKERFSLILESASTNQTSMYLCASSLVAADNEQFFGPGTRLTVL.

This clonotype was counted ten times or more. The CDR3 DNA sequence: TGTGCCAGCAGCTTCGGGTCGGGAGTTTTGAATGAGCAGTTCTTC. Its protein is CASSFGSGVLNEQFF. The chain uses TRBV7-9 and TRBJ2-1; TRBD2 might be the D (6 bases). With 3 bases removed from V and 7 bases from J, the gap between germline ends came to 16 bases. The CDR3 runs 15 residues. Germline V gene lookup returns CDR1 SEHNR and CDR2 FQNEAQ (reference sequence).

J is TRBJ2-7 and V is TRBV20-1; D is perhaps TRBD2 (5 bases). V shed 2 bases and J shed 5 bases, with 16 bases lying between them. CDR1 and CDR2 from the germline V gene are DFQATT and SNEGSKA (reference sequence). The CDR3 contains 14 residues. CDR3: CSARSYGEPDEQYF. The CDR3, as DNA: TGCAGTGCTAGATCCTACGGGGAGCCAGACGAGCAGTACTTC.

The table lists this clonotype with a few counts. This sequence joins TRBV6-5 and TRBJ1-1; D may be TRBD1 (6 bases). The CDR3 extends over 13 amino acids. Trimming left V 7 bases short and J 1 base short, with 10 bases between. Germline V CDR1 and CDR2: MNHEY, SVGAGI. In nucleotides, the CDR3 is TGTGCCAGCACCGAGACAGGGAACACTGAAGCTTTCTTT. Its protein product is CASTETGNTEAFF.

This clonotype appeared a few times. This chain links TRBV7-2 with TRBJ2-5, with TRBD2 matching over 11 bases. The CDR3 is made up of 17 amino acids. CDR1 is SGHTA, CDR2 FQGNSA, per germline. Trimming at V came to 1 base and at J to 4 bases, leaving 8 bases not matched to a gene. The CDR3 is CASSLVAGGPWGETQYF. The CDR3 nucleotides are TGTGCCAGCAGCTTAGTAGCGGGAGGGCCCTGGGGAGAGACCCAGTACTTC.

This clonotype was counted a few times. This chain uses TRBV6-1 with TRBJ2-3; D gene uncertain. Germline V CDR1 and CDR2: MNHNS, SASEGT. V gave up 6 bases and J gave up 1 base, with 11 bases separating them. The CDR3 consists of 14 residues. The CDR3 loop reads CASSDRIGTDTQYF. CDR3 nucleotide sequence: TGTGCCAGCAGCGACCGAATTGGCACAGATACGCAGTATTTT.

There are a few counts of this clonotype. The rearrangement uses TRBV12-3 or TRBV12-4 and TRBJ2-1; tentative D call: TRBD2 (5 bases). V lost 1 base to trimming and J lost 9 bases, with 7 bases between them. The CDR3 is made up of 12 amino acids. The CDR3, as DNA: TGTGCCAGCAGTTTAGGGGAGAGTGAGCAGTTCTTC. This encodes CASSLGESEQFF.

This sequence joins TRBV6-2 or TRBV6-3 and TRBJ2-4, with a possible D match to TRBD1 (5 bases). The germline gives CDR1 MNHEY, CDR2 SVGEGT. Trimming left V 4 bases short and J 0 bases short, with 16 bases between. This CDR3 is built from 17 residues. The CDR3 sequence: CASSSSGIQIAKNIQYF. The DNA of the CDR3 is TGTGCCAGCAGTTCCTCAGGGATCCAGATAGCCAAAAACATTCAGTACTTC.

The chain combines TRBV6-2 or TRBV6-3 with TRBJ2-7, with D maybe TRBD1 (5 bases). This CDR3 is built from 15 residues. CDR1 is MNHEY, CDR2 SVGEGT, per germline. Trimming shortened V by 6 bases and J by 5 bases, and 20 bases separated the two germline ends. DNA of the CDR3: TGTGCCAGCAGGAAACTGGGCAGGGCCCTTGACGAGCAGTACTTC. It translates to CASRKLGRALDEQYF.

The chain joins TRBV13 to TRBJ2-1; TRBD2 is a possible D gene (6 bases). Germline V gene lookup returns CDR1 PRHDT and CDR2 FYEKMQ (reference sequence). The CDR3 is made up of 13 amino acids. Trimming removed 5 bases from V and 8 bases from J, with 13 bases in between. CDR3 amino acids: CASSHTSRDEQFF. CDR3 DNA sequence: TGTGCCAGCAGCCATACTAGCAGGGATGAGCAGTTCTTC. Together with reference TRBV13 and TRBJ2-1, the CDR3 gives the full variable domain: AAGVIQSPRHLIKEKRETATLKCYPIPRHDTVYWYQQGPGQDPQFLISFYEKMQSDKGSIPDRFSAQQFSDYHSELNMSSLELGDSALYFCASSHTSRDEQFFGPGTRLTVL.

The genes are TRBV19 and TRBJ1-1; a possible D gene is TRBD1 (5 bases). Trimming left V 7 bases short and J 1 base short, with 16 bases between. This CDR3 comprises 15 residues. CDR1 LNHDA and CDR2 SQIVND come from the germline V gene (reference sequence). CDR3 protein: CASTYGGAPNTEAFF. DNA of the CDR3: TGTGCCAGTACCTATGGCGGGGCTCCGAACACTGAAGCTTTCTTT.

The rearrangement links TRBV6-2 or TRBV6-3 to TRBJ2-4; no reliable D call. The germline V and J ends were trimmed by 0 bases and 15 bases, with 15 bases remaining between them. Germline loops: CDR1 MNHEY, CDR2 SVGEGT. This CDR3 is 13 amino acids long. DNA for the CDR3: TGTGCCAGCAGTTACTCGGTTAACATCTATCGGTACTTC. Its translation is CASSYSVNIYRYF.

This rearrangement joins TRBV9 to TRBJ2-7; weak D call: TRBD2 (5 bases). Germline CDR1 reads SGDLS; CDR2 reads YYNGEE. The length of the CDR3 is 15 residues. The V gene lost 0 bases and the J gene lost 4 bases, with 14 bases spanning the gap. This CDR3 is CASSVGVAKEYEQYF. The CDR3 DNA follows: TGTGCCAGCAGCGTAGGGGTAGCGAAAGAATACGAGCAGTACTTC.